These 26 T cell receptor beta chains share one sample of origin, sequenced in a study of graft-versus-host responses after intestinal transplantation. Their target antigens are unknown. Profiled with immunoSEQ multiplex PCR; TCRdb holds only in-frame clones, not every one. This sample carries 100,000 or so clones, 85% to 95% of them seen once, and the ten largest clones take 2%. This specimen was unstimulated CD8+ T cells sorted from spleen or lymph node cells, taken before intestinal transplant. These TCRs come from a human donor who received an intestinal transplant.

The chain's CDR3 is CSASLGDGYTF. CDR3 nucleotides: TGCAGTGCTAGCCTAGGGGATGGCTACACCTTC. The chain uses TRBV20-1 and TRBJ1-2, with D perhaps matching TRBD1 (5 bases). V lost 3 bases and J lost 6, with 8 bases in between. The length of the CDR3 is 11 residues. Per the germline V gene, CDR1 is DFQATT and CDR2 is SNEGSKA (reference sequence).

To note about this clone: Other DNA sequences within the sample encode an identical CDR3. The chain joins TRBV27 to TRBJ1-3, with D possibly being TRBD1 (5 bases). Trimming pared 2 bases from V and 4 bases from J, leaving 9 bases between. Germline CDR1 MNHEY, CDR2 SMNVEV (reference sequence). CDR3 length: 14 amino acids. This CDR3 is CASSLQGGGNTIYF. Here the CDR3 DNA reads TGTGCCAGCAGTTTACAGGGAGGCGGAAACACCATATATTTT.

This clone turned up a few times. The rearrangement links TRBV6-1 to TRBJ1-2; weak D call: TRBD1 (6 bases). This CDR3 contains 12 residues. V dropped 3 bases and J dropped 8 bases, with 10 bases sitting between them. In germline, CDR1 is MNHNS, CDR2 SASEGT. The CDR3 region has the DNA TGTGCCAGCAGTGATTGGGGGCCAGGCTACACCTTC. This codes for CASSDWGPGYTF.

The chain uses TRBV4-1 and TRBJ2-7; no reliable D call. Trimming shortened V by 2 bases and J by 2 bases, and 10 bases separated the two germline ends. The germline gives CDR1 MGHRA, CDR2 YSYEKL. The CDR3 extends over 14 amino acids. The DNA for the CDR3 is TGCGCCAGCAGCCAAACATTACCTCCCTACGAGCAGTACTTC. It codes for CASSQTLPPYEQYF.

As to this clone: This same CDR3 is encoded by further DNA sequences in the sample. V is TRBV27 and J is TRBJ1-2; perhaps TRBD1 as D (5 bases). Trimming pared 2 bases from V and 5 bases from J, leaving 9 bases between. The CDR3 spans 13 residues. Germline lookup yields CDR1 MNHEY and CDR2 SMNVEV (reference sequence). CDR3 amino acids: CASSLRQSYGYTF. Written as DNA, the CDR3 is TGTGCCAGCAGTTTAAGACAGTCGTATGGCTACACCTTC.

The genes are TRBV11-2 and TRBJ1-4; D call uncertain. Germline CDR1 is SGHAT and CDR2 is FQNNGV. The CDR3 is made up of 18 amino acids. With 0 bases removed from V and 4 bases from J, the gap between germline ends came to 18 bases. CDR3 sequence reads: CASSLDLLRVSYNEKLFF. The CDR3 bases are TGTGCCAGCAGCTTAGATCTCCTCCGGGTCTCATATAATGAAAAACTGTTTTTT. Full variable domain (rest looked up from reference TRBV11-2 and TRBJ1-4): EAGVAQSPRYKIIEKRQSVAFWCNPISGHATLYWYQQILGQGPKLLIQFQNNGVVDDSQLPKDRFSAERLKGVDSTLKIQPAKLEDSAVYLCASSLDLLRVSYNEKLFFGSGTQLSVL.

Only one count was recorded for this clone. The chain is built from TRBV19 and TRBJ2-3, with 12 bases identical to TRBD1. J lost 6 bases, V lost 7 bases, and 20 bases had no gene match. This CDR3 comprises 19 residues. Germline-derived CDR1 and CDR2 are LNHDA and SQIVND (reference sequence). The CDR3 coding sequence is TGTGCCAGTACCCCTAAGGGGGGGTGGTGGGACAGGGGGCCTGATACGCAGTATTTT. It specifies CASTPKGGWWDRGPDTQYF.

Only a few counts were recorded for this clone. The rearrangement joins TRBV4-3 to TRBJ2-1, with D perhaps matching TRBD1 (6 bases). Germline CDR1 and CDR2: LGHNA and YSLEER. The length of the CDR3 is 16 residues. The ends were cut back, 0 bases at V and 2 bases at J, with 11 bases in the middle. CDR3 nucleotides: TGCGCCAGCAGCCAAGATCTAGGGACAACCTACAATGAGCAGTTCTTC. It is translated as CASSQDLGTTYNEQFF.

The gene calls are TRBV14 and TRBJ2-4; a weak D match, TRBD1 (6 bases). Germline loops: CDR1 SGHDN, CDR2 FVKESK. The ends were cut back, 2 bases at V and 4 bases at J, with 15 bases in the middle. There are 16 residues in the CDR3. The CDR3 spells CASSQFRDNPKNIQYF. The CDR3 DNA follows: TGTGCCAGCAGCCAATTCCGGGACAACCCTAAAAACATTCAGTACTTC.

The chain links TRBV27 to TRBJ2-1; D possibly corresponds to TRBD1 (6 bases). The CDR3 contains 15 residues. The V end lost 4 bases, the J end lost 0 bases, and 10 bases lay between the germline ends. Germline CDR1 and CDR2: MNHEY and SMNVEV (reference sequence). CDR3 amino acids: CASSYQGNSYNEQFF. The CDR3 DNA sequence: TGTGCCAGCAGTTACCAGGGGAACTCCTACAATGAGCAGTTCTTC.

The V and J genes are TRBV7-8 and TRBJ2-1, with 7 bases matching TRBD2. The CDR3 is 14 amino acids. Trimming took 0 bases from V and 7 from J; bases not matched to a gene: 3. CDR1 and CDR2 (germline): SGHVS, FQNEAQ. CDR3: CASSLAGGWNEQFF. In DNA form, the CDR3 reads TGTGCCAGCAGCTTAGCGGGGGGGTGGAATGAGCAGTTCTTC.

This clone was seen just once. The rearrangement joins TRBV2 to TRBJ2-5; tentative D call: TRBD1 (5 bases). The end of the DNA aligns better with TRBJ2-7, so the J call may be wrong. CDR1 and CDR2 from the germline V gene are SNHLY and FYNNEI. This CDR3 comprises 13 residues. The CDR3 region has the DNA TGTGCCAGCAGCACAGGTAACGCCTACGAGCAGTACTTC. Translating it yields CASSTGNAYEQYF.

The genes are TRBV7-2 and TRBJ1-5; D is unclear. Looked up from germline, CDR1 is SGHTA and CDR2 is FQGNSA. The V gene lost 5 bases and the J gene lost 1 base, with 12 bases spanning the gap. The CDR3 has 15 amino acids. The CDR3 is CASSISGASNQPQHF. DNA for the CDR3: TGTGCCAGCAGCATTTCCGGAGCGAGCAATCAGCCCCAGCATTTT. Complete variable domain (other parts from reference TRBV7-2 and TRBJ1-5): GAGVSQSPSNKVTEKGKDVELRCDPISGHTALYWYRQSLGQGLEFLIYFQGNSAPDKSGLPSDRFSAERTGGSVSTLTIQRTQQEDSAVYLCASSISGASNQPQHFGDGTRLSIL.

The chain uses TRBV25-1 and TRBJ2-3; tentative D call: TRBD1 (5 bases). The germline V gene encodes CDR1 MGHDK and CDR2 SYGVNS. The CDR3 is 12 amino acids. V lost 5 bases, J lost 5 bases, and 8 bases lay in between. CDR3 bases: TGTGCCAGCAGTAAGGACATAGATACGCAGTATTTT. Translation: CASSKDIDTQYF.

J is TRBJ1-6 and V is TRBV5-6, with 7 bases fitting TRBD1. V shed 4 bases, J shed 6 bases, and the junction held 7 bases outside the gene matches. This CDR3 has 15 residues. CDR1 is SGHDT and CDR2 is YYEEEE in the germline V gene. In nucleotides, the CDR3 is TGTGCCAGCAGCCAAGACAGGGTGGGTAATTCACCCCTCCACTTT. Encoded protein: CASSQDRVGNSPLHF.

The count of this clone is one. The chain joins TRBV7-6 to TRBJ2-1, with 10 bases fitting TRBD2. The CDR3 extends over 16 amino acids. Germline-derived CDR1 and CDR2 are SGHVS and FNYEAQ. J was trimmed by 6 bases and V by 1 base; bases with no gene match: 6. CDR3 coding DNA: TGTGCCAGCAGCTTAGATTCAAGCGGGGGGGCCAATGAGCAGTTCTTC. This encodes CASSLDSSGGANEQFF.

The chain combines TRBV19 with TRBJ2-1; 10 bases are a match to TRBD1. V shed 2 bases, J shed 7 bases, and the junction held 5 bases outside the gene matches. Germline-derived CDR1 and CDR2 are LNHDA and SQIVND (reference sequence). The CDR3 runs 15 residues. The CDR3 spells CASSIRGQGYNEQFF. The CDR3 DNA reads as TGTGCCAGTAGTATAAGGGGACAGGGGTATAATGAGCAGTTCTTC.

This clone was found once. The chain links TRBV6-4 to TRBJ1-1; no clear D gene. Trimming took 0 bases from V and 0 from J, leaving 11 bases between them. This CDR3 is built from 16 residues. Germline values: CDR1 MRHNA, CDR2 SNTAGT. Here the CDR3 reads CASSDSKLGMNTEAFF. The CDR3 nucleotides are TGTGCCAGCAGTGACTCGAAACTAGGCATGAACACTGAAGCTTTCTTT.

This sequence joins TRBV7-9 and TRBJ2-5, with a tentative D call TRBD1 (6 bases). V was cut by 1 base and J by 5 bases, with 14 bases left in between. CDR1 and CDR2 (germline): SEHNR, FQNEAQ (reference sequence). This CDR3 contains 15 residues. The CDR3 here is CASSLVSQRGETQYF. The CDR3 coding sequence is TGTGCCAGCAGCTTAGTATCTCAGAGGGGGGAGACCCAGTACTTC.

The chain carries TRBV5-1 and TRBJ2-7; 8 bases map to TRBD1. The CDR3 totals 15 residues. The trim removed 4 bases at V and 2 bases at J, leaving 8 bases unmatched. The germline V gene encodes CDR1 SGHRS and CDR2 YFSETQ. In nucleotides, the CDR3 is TGCGCCAGCAGCATGACAGGGGCCCCTGCCTACGAGCAGTACTTC. Translating gives CASSMTGAPAYEQYF.

CDR3 amino acids: CASSIDPPVWSSGNTIYF. In DNA, the CDR3 is TGTGCCAGTAGTATTGACCCCCCAGTGTGGAGCTCTGGAAACACCATATATTTT. The V call is TRBV19, the J call TRBJ1-3, with unresolved D. The CDR3 has 18 residues. Deletions cut 3 bases from V and 0 bases from J, with 18 bases between. Germline CDR1 is LNHDA and CDR2 is SQIVND (reference sequence).

With regard to this clone: The sample contains more than one DNA sequence encoding this CDR3. The rearrangement links TRBV7-2 to TRBJ2-7; the match to TRBD2 covers 11 bases. This CDR3 is built from 15 residues. The V segment lost 5 bases and the J segment 2 bases; nucleotides outside the gene matches: 5. Germline CDR1 is SGHTA and CDR2 is FQGNSA. In DNA form, the CDR3 reads TGTGCCAGCAGCCTAGATAGCGGGGGGGCCTACGAGCAGTACTTC. Protein sequence: CASSLDSGGAYEQYF.

This chain connects TRBV19 to TRBJ2-1; D gene ambiguous. Germline CDR1 and CDR2: LNHDA and SQIVND (reference sequence). The CDR3 spans 12 residues. CDR3 sequence reads: CATGSSYNEQFF. For the CDR3, the DNA is TGTGCGACGGGTAGCTCCTACAATGAGCAGTTCTTC.

The chain joins TRBV15 to TRBJ2-1; TRBD1 matches 8 bases. Trimming took 3 bases from V and 10 from J; bases not matched to a gene: 11. CDR1 is LNHNV and CDR2 is YYDKDF in the germline V gene (reference sequence). The CDR3 loop spans 15 amino acids. CDR3 bases: TGTGCCACCAGCAGTCCAGGACAGGGTCTTTACGAGCAGTTCTTC. Encoded protein: CATSSPGQGLYEQFF.

Only one count was recorded for this clone. The V and J genes are TRBV15 and TRBJ2-1; 11 bases are shared with TRBD2. V trimming: 5 bases; J trimming: 7 bases; junction bases outside the gene matches: 7. Per germline, CDR1 LNHNV and CDR2 YYDKDF (reference sequence). The CDR3 sequence is 15 residues long. CDR3 DNA sequence: TGTGCCACCAGCGGTAGCGGGGGGGCCAAGAATGAGCAGTTCTTC. Translating it yields CATSGSGGAKNEQFF.

V usage is TRBV29-1 and J usage is TRBJ2-7, with 7 bases that match TRBD2. The CDR3 has 15 amino acids. V lost 0 bases, J lost 2 bases, and 7 bases stayed unmatched. Germline loops: CDR1 SQVTM, CDR2 ANQGSEA. The CDR3 coding sequence is TGCAGCGTTGAAGATGAGGGAGGGACTACCTACGAGCAGTACTTC. Protein sequence: CSVEDEGGTTYEQYF.